The clone carrying this T cell receptor beta chain was seen a few times. Original processing methods: Reference gene primers were amplified, and this amplification served to estimate nucleated cell counts. Libraries were prepared by immunoSEQ multiplex PCR; TCRdb keeps only in-frame clonotypes and omits some of them. The V and J calls and the clone size are those of that table, but D and trimming were determined from the DNA. The sample has some 250,000 clones, around 81% seen once. The sample belongs to a study of blood T cell repertoires in COVID-19. As for the study in general: Spain, Italy and the United States supplied samples that represented acute and convalescent COVID-19. T cells, B-cell-depleted T cells, or PBMCs supplied cDNA or gDNA.

CDR1 is MRHNA and CDR2 is SNTAGT in the germline V gene. The ends were cut back, 9 bases at V and 5 bases at J, with 8 bases in the middle. The CDR3 has 10 residues. The sequence was collected from a woman aged 55 to 70 with active or convalescent COVID-19. This chain joins TRBV6-4 and TRBJ2-7; possibly TRBD2 for D (6 bases). Sequences were obtained from peripheral blood. The CDR3 DNA sequence: TGTGCCAGGGGACTGGACGAGCAGTACTTC. It is translated as CARGLDEQYF.